This T cell receptor (beta chain) was profiled in a study of control samples from healthy donors and cancer patients. Assay: immunoSEQ multiplex PCR; the TCRdb copy retains only in-frame clones and omits some. Of about 160,000 clones in the sample, under 96% were seen once. This CDR3 is built from 16 residues. Germline values: CDR1 SGHVS, CDR2 FNYEAQ. The J segment lost 3 bases and the V segment lost 1 base, leaving 3 bases of the junction unmatched. The rearrangement uses TRBV7-6 and TRBJ2-5; 12 nucleotides agree with TRBD2. The source of this sequence is a woman in her twenties or thirties in good health. The sequenced sample consisted of blood. The CDR3 bases are TGTGCCAGCAGCTTAGGACTAGCGGGGGATGAAGAGACCCAGTACTTC. Its translation: CASSLGLAGDEETQYF.